This note documents a single TCR beta chain sequence. The data are from a study of blood T cell repertoires in COVID-19. Here immunoSEQ multiplex PCR was the method, and the copy in TCRdb shows in-frame clones only, minus some. The profile shows about 160,000 clones, roughly 93% of them singletons. The TCR was taken from a man younger than 35 with acute or convalescent COVID-19. The sample consisted of peripheral blood.

The CDR3 is CASSMRQGSSYNSPLHF. The CDR3 DNA is TGTGCCAGTAGTATGCGGCAGGGGTCCTCCTATAATTCACCCCTCCACTTT. V and J are TRBV19 and TRBJ1-6, with D perhaps TRBD1 (6 bases). This CDR3 is 17 amino acids long. V was trimmed by 3 bases and J by 0 bases, leaving 12 bases between them. From germline, CDR1 is LNHDA and CDR2 SQIVND (reference sequence).